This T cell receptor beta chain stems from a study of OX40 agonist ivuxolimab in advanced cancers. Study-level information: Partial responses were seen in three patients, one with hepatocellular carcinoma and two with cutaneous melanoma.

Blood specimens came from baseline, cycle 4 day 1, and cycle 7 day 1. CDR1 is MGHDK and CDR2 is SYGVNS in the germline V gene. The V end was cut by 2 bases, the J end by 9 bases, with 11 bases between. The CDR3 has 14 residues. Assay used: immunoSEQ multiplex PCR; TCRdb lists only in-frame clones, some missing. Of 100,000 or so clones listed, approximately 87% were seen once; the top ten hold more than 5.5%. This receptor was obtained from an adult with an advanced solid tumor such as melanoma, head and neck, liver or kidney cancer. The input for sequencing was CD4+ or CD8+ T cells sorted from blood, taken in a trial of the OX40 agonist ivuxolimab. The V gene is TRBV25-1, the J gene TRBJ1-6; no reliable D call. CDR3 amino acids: CASSESYSSSPLHF. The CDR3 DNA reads TGTGCCAGCAGTGAAAGCTACTCCAGTTCACCCCTCCACTTT.